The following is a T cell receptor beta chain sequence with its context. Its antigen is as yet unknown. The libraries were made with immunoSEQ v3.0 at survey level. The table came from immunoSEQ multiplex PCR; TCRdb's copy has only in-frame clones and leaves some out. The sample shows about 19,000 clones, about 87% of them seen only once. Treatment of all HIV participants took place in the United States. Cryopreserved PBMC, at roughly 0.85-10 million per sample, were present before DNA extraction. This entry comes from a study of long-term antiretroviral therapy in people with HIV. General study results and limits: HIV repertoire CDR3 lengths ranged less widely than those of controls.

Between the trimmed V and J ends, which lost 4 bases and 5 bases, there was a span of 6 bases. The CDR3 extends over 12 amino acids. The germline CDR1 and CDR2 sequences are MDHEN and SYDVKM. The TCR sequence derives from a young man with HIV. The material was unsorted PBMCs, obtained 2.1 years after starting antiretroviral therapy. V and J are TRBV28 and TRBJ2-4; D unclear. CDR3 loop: CASSSVQNIQYF. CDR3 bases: TGTGCCAGCAGTTCGGTTCAAAACATTCAGTACTTC.